This T cell receptor beta chain was obtained from a study of T cells in tuberculosis. Germline V gene sequence: CDR1 ENHRY, CDR2 SYGVKD. Deletions cut 10 bases from V and 5 bases from J, with 14 bases between. The CDR3 sequence is 12 residues long. Data came from immunoSEQ multiplex PCR; TCRdb stores just in-frame clones and leaves some out. Of over 30,000 clones listed, about 97% are singletons. The gene calls are TRBV10-3 and TRBJ1-1, with D possibly matching TRBD1 (6 bases). This sequence originates from a donor aged 10-29 years with latent tuberculosis or without tuberculosis infection. Sequencing was performed on PBMCs. CDR3 bases: TGTGCCAGTCGTGAGGGGGTAACTGAAGCTTTCTTT. Translating gives CASREGVTEAFF.